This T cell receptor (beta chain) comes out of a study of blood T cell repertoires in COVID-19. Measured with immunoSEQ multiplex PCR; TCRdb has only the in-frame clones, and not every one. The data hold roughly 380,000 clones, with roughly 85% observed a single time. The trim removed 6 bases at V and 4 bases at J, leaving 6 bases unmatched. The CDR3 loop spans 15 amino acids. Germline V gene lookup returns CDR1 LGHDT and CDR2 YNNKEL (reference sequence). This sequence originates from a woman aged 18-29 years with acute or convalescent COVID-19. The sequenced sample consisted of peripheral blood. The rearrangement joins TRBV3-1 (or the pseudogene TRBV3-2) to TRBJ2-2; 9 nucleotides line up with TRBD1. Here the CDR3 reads CASSYRGRVTGELFF. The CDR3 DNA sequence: TGTGCCAGCAGTTACAGGGGGCGAGTCACCGGGGAGCTGTTTTTT.